These T cell receptor beta chains were read from a single sample in a study of T cells in localized non-small cell lung cancer. Assay: immunoSEQ multiplex PCR; the TCRdb copy retains only in-frame clones and omits some. The sample lists more than 20,000 clones, less than 90% occurring once. The specimen was PBMCs, collected before any cancer treatment. The receptor set was obtained from a man aged 40 to 75 with stage II squamous cell lung carcinoma. CDR3s include the opening cysteine and the closing phenylalanine or tryptophan. A D gene is named only where the DNA matches it firmly. Clone size is given for some rows only: seen once, a few or many times, or a class if the clone is expanded.

D gene | J gene | CDR3 length | V gene | clone size | CDR3 protein | CDR3 DNA
NA | TRBJ2-1 | 17 | TRBV5-6 | NA | CASSFTDIRGFNDEQFF | TGTGCCAGCAGCTTTACGGACATAAGGGGGTTCAATGATGAGCAGTTCTTC
NA | TRBJ1-3 | 15 | TRBV19 | NA | CASNPPGRAGNTIYF | TGTGCCAGTAACCCCCCCGGGCGAGCTGGAAACACCATATATTTT
NA | TRBJ2-1 | 15 | TRBV28 | NA | CASSPSLSSYNEQFF | TGTGCCAGCAGCCCATCCTTGAGCTCCTACAATGAGCAGTTCTTC
NA | TRBJ1-4 | 14 | TRBV7-9 | NA | CASSARVPNEKLFF | TGTGCCAGCAGCGCCAGGGTGCCTAATGAAAAACTGTTTTTT
NA | TRBJ1-4 | 14 | TRBV9 | NA | CASSSFTTNENLFF | TGTGCCAGCAGCTCATTTACAACTAATGAAAACCTGTTTTTT
TRBD1 | TRBJ1-1 | 16 | TRBV5-4 | few | CASSYLQGIMNTEAFF | TGTGCCAGCAGCTATCTACAGGGGATCATGAACACTGAAGCTTTCTTT
NA | TRBJ2-3 | 14 | TRBV18 | NA | CASSPARGPGVQYF | TGTGCCAGCTCACCGGCCCGGGGACCAGGGGTGCAGTATTTT
NA | TRBJ2-1 | 11 | TRBV11-2 | NA | CASRVKNEQFF | TGTGCCAGCAGAGTTAAAAATGAGCAGTTCTTC
TRBD1 | TRBJ2-5 | 14 | TRBV7-9 | NA | CASSPPTGGETQYF | TGTGCCAGCAGCCCACCTACAGGGGGTGAGACCCAGTACTTC
TRBD2 | TRBJ2-5 | 16 | TRBV7-6 | NA | CASSLGLREIPQTQYF | TGTGCCAGCAGCTTAGGTTTGCGGGAGATCCCCCAGACCCAGTACTTC
NA | TRBJ2-3 | 10 | TRBV20-1 | NA | CSALLDTQYF | TGCAGTGCTCTTTTAGATACGCAGTATTTT
NA | TRBJ2-7 | 14 | TRBV5-4 | NA | CASSSGTNPYEQYF | TGTGCCAGCTCCTCAGGGACGAACCCCTACGAGCAGTACTTC
NA | TRBJ1-2 | 11 | TRBV28 | NA | CASTRGGGYTF | TGTGCCAGCACCCGAGGTGGTGGCTACACCTTC
TRBD2 | TRBJ2-1 | 15 | TRBV7-7 | NA | CASSLSSGSGNEQFF | TGTGCTAGCAGCTTAAGTAGCGGGAGTGGGAATGAGCAGTTCTTC
NA | TRBJ2-1 | 13 | TRBV19 | NA | CASSKGPDNEQFF | TGTGCCAGTAGTAAGGGACCTGACAATGAGCAGTTCTTC
NA | TRBJ2-7 | 18 | TRBV7-9 | NA | CASSLVVQGLTIPYEQYF | TGTGCCAGCAGCTTAGTTGTACAGGGTTTGACGATTCCCTACGAGCAGTACTTC
NA | TRBJ1-5 | 14 | TRBV28 | NA | CASSLTGGYQPQHF | TGTGCCAGCAGTCTAACAGGTGGCTATCAGCCCCAGCATTTT
NA | TRBJ1-3 | 16 | TRBV7-2 | NA | CASSLGRLSSGNTIYF | TGTGCCAGCAGCTTGGGACGCTTGAGCTCTGGAAACACCATATATTTT
NA | TRBJ2-3 | 18 | TRBV19 | few | CASRGSLLGRLVADTQYF | TGTGCCAGTAGAGGGTCCTTACTCGGGCGACTAGTCGCAGATACGCAGTATTTT
TRBD1 | TRBJ2-1 | 15 | TRBV9 | NA | CASSPTGTGEYEQFF | TGTGCCAGCAGTCCTACCGGGACAGGGGAATACGAGCAGTTCTTC
NA | TRBJ1-2 | 12 | TRBV29-1 | NA | CSVGVAAYGYTF | TGCAGCGTTGGGGTAGCCGCTTACGGCTACACCTTC
NA | TRBJ1-4 | 17 | TRBV28 | NA | CASSFFEGRGTNEKLFF | TGTGCCAGCAGTTTTTTTGAGGGAAGGGGGACTAATGAAAAACTGTTTTTT
TRBD2 | TRBJ2-7 | 15 | TRBV7-2 | NA | CASSLESSGDYEQYF | TGTGCCAGCAGCTTAGAGTCTAGCGGGGACTACGAGCAGTACTTC
NA | TRBJ2-5 | 15 | TRBV6-5 | NA | CASSYSAAYQETQYF | TGTGCCAGCAGTTACTCGGCAGCGTACCAAGAGACCCAGTACTTC
TRBD1 | TRBJ2-7 | 15 | TRBV4-2 | NA | CASSQGVGTGYEQYF | TGTGCCAGCAGCCAAGGTGTGGGGACAGGGTACGAGCAGTACTTC
TRBD2 | TRBJ2-7 | 14 | TRBV6-6 | once | CASSHSAGGYEQYF | TGTGCCAGCAGCCACTCGGCGGGGGGCTACGAGCAGTACTTC
NA | TRBJ1-2 | 15 | TRBV6-6 | NA | CASSYPGTTNYGYTF | TGTGCCAGCAGTTACCCCGGGACTACGAACTATGGCTACACCTTC
TRBD1 | TRBJ1-4 | 15 | TRBV19 | NA | CASSQTGTGSGKLFF | TGTGCCAGTAGCCAGACCGGGACAGGGTCCGGAAAACTGTTTTTT